This T cell receptor (beta chain) was recorded in a study of T-cell reconstitution after alpha-beta-depleted transplantation in children. Study results and limitations: Fresh T-cell production supplied most of the T-cell counts and diversity seen one year after transplant.

This clonotype has ten or more counts. Its cognate antigen is unknown. The authors prepared the TCRbeta library with unique molecular identifiers. In TCRdb, the PCR reads were re-called with MiXCR into one record per CDR3 protein. This sample has 550,000 to 600,000 distinct CDR3 sequences; more than 20% occur once, and the top ten carry 12% to 15%. V lost 3 bases to trimming and J lost 7 bases, with 4 bases between them. The CDR3 loop spans 11 amino acids. Sample: PBMCs, mostly from graft donor cells, taken 360 days after TCRalphabeta/CD19-depleted stem cell transplant. The source is a boy in the first two years of life who had a stem cell transplant for acute myeloid leukemia, so the T cells may come from the graft donor. The rearrangement uses TRBV12-3 or TRBV12-4 and TRBJ2-1; D is unresolved. The DNA for the CDR3 is TGTGCCAGCAGTTTCCGAAATGAGCAGTTCTTC. Translation gives CASSFRNEQFF.